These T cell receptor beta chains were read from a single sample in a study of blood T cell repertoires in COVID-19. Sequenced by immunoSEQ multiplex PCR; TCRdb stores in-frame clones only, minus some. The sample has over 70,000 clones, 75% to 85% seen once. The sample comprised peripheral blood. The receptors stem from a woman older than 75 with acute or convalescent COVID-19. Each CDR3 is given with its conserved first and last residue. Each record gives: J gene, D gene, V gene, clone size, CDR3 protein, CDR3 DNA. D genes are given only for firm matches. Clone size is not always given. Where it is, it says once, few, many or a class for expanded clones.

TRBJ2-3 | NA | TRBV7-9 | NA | CASLRLEGVDTQYF | TGTGCCAGCCTAAGGCTAGAGGGAGTGGATACGCAGTATTTT
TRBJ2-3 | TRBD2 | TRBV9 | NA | CASSTGLAESTDTQYF | TGTGCCAGCAGCACGGGACTAGCGGAAAGCACAGATACGCAGTATTTT
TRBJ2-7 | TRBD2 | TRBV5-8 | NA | CASSPGTRNEQYF | TGTGCCAGCAGCCCCGGGACTAGAAACGAGCAGTACTTC
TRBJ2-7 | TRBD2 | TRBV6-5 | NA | CASSYRGLSHEQYF | TGTGCCAGCAGTTACCGGGGACTATCCCACGAGCAGTACTTC
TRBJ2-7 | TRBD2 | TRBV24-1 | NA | CATSDLKAGVRYEQYF | TGTGCCACCAGTGATTTGAAGGCGGGAGTTCGCTACGAGCAGTACTTC
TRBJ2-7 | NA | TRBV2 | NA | CASTGGLNYEQYF | TGTGCCAGTACTGGAGGACTCAACTACGAGCAGTACTTC
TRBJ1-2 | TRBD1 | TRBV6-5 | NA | CASRNRGLPGDGYTF | TGTGCCAGCAGGAACAGGGGACTCCCGGGGGATGGCTACACCTTC
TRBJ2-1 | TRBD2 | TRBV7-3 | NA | CASSLMGLAGGRYNEQFF | TGTGCCAGCAGCTTAATGGGACTAGCGGGGGGCCGTTACAATGAGCAGTTCTTC
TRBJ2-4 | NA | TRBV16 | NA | CASSPQGAKNIQYF | TGTGCCAGCAGCCCCCAGGGAGCCAAAAACATTCAGTACTTC
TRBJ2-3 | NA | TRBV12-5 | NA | CASGPGGPASTDTQYF | TGTGCTAGTGGTCCTGGCGGCCCCGCAAGCACAGATACGCAGTATTTT
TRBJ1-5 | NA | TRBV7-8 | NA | CASSLVGGGHQPQHF | TGTGCCAGCAGCTTAGTTGGGGGAGGCCATCAGCCCCAGCATTTT
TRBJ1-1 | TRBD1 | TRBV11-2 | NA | CASSQGQYSTEAFF | TGTGCCAGCAGCCAGGGACAGTACAGCACTGAAGCTTTCTTT
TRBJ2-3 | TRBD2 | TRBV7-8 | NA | CASSLSTTSAPDTQYF | TGTGCCAGCAGCTTATCCACGACTAGCGCCCCAGATACGCAGTATTTT
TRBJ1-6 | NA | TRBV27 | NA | CASSFRGGSYNSPLHF | TGTGCCAGCAGTTTTAGGGGGGGCTCCTATAATTCACCCCTCCACTTT
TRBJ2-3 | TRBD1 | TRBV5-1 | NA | CASSLIQGADTQYF | TGCGCCAGCAGCTTAATACAGGGGGCGGATACGCAGTATTTT
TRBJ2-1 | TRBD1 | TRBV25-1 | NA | CASSEPRGQGFYNEQFF | TGTGCCAGCAGTGAACCCCGGGGACAGGGGTTTTACAATGAGCAGTTCTTC
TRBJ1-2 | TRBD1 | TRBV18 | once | CASSPQTGEGNYGYTF | TGTGCCAGCTCACCCCAGACAGGGGAGGGTAACTATGGCTACACCTTC
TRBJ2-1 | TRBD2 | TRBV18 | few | CASSGYRDRMTSGSEKVSYNEQFF | TGTGCCAGCTCGGGGTATCGGGACAGGATGACTAGCGGGAGTGAAAAGGTGTCCTACAATGAGCAGTTCTTC
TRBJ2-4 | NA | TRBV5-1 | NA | CASSLDGGKNIQYF | TGCGCCAGCAGCTTGGACGGGGGCAAAAACATTCAGTACTTC
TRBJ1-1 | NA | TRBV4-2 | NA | CASSQDSLADTEAFF | TGTGCCAGCAGCCAAGATAGTTTGGCGGACACTGAAGCTTTCTTT
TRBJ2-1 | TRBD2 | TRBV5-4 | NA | CASSLLAGDLDEQFF | TGTGCCAGCAGCTTACTAGCGGGGGATCTTGATGAGCAGTTCTTC
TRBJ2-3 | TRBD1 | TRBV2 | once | CASGLYGTGYPDTQYF | TGTGCCAGCGGCTTGTATGGGACAGGGTATCCAGATACGCAGTATTTT
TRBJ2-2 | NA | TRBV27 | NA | CASSFVGGWESTGELFF | TGTGCCAGCAGTTTTGTTGGAGGGTGGGAGAGTACCGGGGAGCTGTTTTTT
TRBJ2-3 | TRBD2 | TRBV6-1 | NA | CASSEDRRTLAGGYDTQYF | TGTGCCAGCAGTGAAGATCGGCGGACACTAGCGGGAGGTTATGATACGCAGTATTTT
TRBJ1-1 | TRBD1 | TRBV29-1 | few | CSGGQPNTEAFF | TGCAGCGGGGGACAGCCGAACACTGAAGCTTTCTTT
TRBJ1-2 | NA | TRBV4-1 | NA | CASSVVGSNYGYTF | TGCGCCAGCAGCGTTGTCGGTTCTAACTATGGCTACACCTTC
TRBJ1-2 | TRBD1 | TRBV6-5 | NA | CASSYGGQLYGYTF | TGTGCCAGCAGTTACGGGGGACAGCTCTATGGCTACACCTTC